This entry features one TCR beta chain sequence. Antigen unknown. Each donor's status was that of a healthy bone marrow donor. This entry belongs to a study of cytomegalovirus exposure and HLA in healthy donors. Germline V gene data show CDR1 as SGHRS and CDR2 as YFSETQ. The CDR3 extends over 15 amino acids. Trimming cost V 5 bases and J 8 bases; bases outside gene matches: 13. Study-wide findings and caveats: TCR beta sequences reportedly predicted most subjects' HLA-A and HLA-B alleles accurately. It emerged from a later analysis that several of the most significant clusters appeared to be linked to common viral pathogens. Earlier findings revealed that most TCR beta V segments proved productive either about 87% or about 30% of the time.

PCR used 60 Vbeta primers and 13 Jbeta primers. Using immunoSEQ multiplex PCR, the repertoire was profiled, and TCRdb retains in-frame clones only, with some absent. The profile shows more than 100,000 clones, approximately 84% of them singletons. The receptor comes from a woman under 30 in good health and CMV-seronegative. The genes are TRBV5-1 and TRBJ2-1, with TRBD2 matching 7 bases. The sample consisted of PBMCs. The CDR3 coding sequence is TGCGCCAGCAGTACGCTAGCGGCCCTCCGGGATGAGCAGTTCTTC. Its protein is CASSTLAALRDEQFF.